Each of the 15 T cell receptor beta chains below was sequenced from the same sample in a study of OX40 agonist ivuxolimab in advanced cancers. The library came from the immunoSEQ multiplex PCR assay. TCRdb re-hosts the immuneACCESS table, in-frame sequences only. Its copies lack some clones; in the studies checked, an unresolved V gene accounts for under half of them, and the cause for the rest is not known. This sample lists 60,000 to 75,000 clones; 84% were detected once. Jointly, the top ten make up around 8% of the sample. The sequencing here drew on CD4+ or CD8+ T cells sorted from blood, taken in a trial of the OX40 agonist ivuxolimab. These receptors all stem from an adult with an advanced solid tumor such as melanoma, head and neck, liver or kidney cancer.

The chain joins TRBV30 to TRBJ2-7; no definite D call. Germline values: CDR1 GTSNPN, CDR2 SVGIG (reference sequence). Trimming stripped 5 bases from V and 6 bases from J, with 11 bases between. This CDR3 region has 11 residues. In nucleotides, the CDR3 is TGTGCCTGGGCAAAACGTGGCGAGCAGTACTTC. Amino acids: CAWAKRGEQYF.

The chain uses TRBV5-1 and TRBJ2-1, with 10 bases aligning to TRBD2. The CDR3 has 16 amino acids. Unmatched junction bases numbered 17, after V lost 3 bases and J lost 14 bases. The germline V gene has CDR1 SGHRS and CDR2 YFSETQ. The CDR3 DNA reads TGCGCCAGCAGCTATGGATACGGGTTAGCGGGGGGCTCGGAGTTCTTC. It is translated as CASSYGYGLAGGSEFF.

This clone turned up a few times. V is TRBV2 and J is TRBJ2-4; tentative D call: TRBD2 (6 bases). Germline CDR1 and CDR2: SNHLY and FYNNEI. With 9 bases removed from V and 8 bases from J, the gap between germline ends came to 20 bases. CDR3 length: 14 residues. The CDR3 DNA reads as TGTGCCAGTACCGACCAGGGAGGTAGTGACATTCAGTACTTC. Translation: CASTDQGGSDIQYF.

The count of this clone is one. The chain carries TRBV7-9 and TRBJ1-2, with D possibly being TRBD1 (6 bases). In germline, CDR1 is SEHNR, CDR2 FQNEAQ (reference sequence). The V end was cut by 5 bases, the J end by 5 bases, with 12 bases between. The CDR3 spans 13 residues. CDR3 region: CASSPWGAYGYTF. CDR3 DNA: TGTGCCAGCAGCCCCTGGGGGGCATATGGCTACACCTTC.

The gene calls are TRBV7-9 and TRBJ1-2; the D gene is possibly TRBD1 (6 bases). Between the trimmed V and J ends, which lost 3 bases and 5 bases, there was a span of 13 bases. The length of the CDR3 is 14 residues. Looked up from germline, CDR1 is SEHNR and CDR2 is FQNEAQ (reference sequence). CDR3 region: CASSFRDTKYGYTF. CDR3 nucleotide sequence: TGTGCCAGCAGCTTTAGGGACACCAAATATGGCTACACCTTC.

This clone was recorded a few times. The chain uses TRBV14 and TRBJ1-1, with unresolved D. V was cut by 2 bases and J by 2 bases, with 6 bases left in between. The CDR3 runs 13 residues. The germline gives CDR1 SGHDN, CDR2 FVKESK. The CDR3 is CASSQMTNTEAFF. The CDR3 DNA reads TGTGCCAGCAGCCAAATGACCAACACTGAAGCTTTCTTT.

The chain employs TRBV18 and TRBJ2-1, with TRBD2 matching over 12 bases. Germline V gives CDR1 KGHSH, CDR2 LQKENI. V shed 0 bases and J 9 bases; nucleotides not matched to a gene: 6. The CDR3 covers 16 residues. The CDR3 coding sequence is TGTGCCAGCTCACCACCGAGGACTAGCGGGACCGGTGAGCAGTTCTTC. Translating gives CASSPPRTSGTGEQFF. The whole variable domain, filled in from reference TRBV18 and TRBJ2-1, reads NAGVMQNPRHLVRRRGQEARLRCSPMKGHSHVYWYRQLPEEGLKFMVYLQKENIIDESGMPKERFSAEFPKEGPSILRIQQVVRGDSAAYFCASSPPRTSGTGEQFFGPGTRLTVL.

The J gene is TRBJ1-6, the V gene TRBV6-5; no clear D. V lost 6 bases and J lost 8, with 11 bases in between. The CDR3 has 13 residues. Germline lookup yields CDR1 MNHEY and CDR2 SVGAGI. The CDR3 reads CASSRQKDSPLHF. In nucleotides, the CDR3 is TGTGCCAGCAGCCGCCAGAAGGATTCACCCCTCCACTTT.

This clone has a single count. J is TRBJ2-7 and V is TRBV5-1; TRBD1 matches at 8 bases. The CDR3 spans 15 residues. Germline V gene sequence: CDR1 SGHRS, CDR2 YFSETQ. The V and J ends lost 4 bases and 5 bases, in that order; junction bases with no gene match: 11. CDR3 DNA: TGCGCCAGCAGCCGAGGGACAGGCCCATCTGACGAGCAGTACTTC. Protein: CASSRGTGPSDEQYF.

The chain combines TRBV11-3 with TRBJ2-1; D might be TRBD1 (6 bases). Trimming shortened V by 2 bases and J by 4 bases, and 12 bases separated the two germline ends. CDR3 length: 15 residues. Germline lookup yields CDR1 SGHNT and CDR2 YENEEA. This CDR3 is CASSLKGGKYNEQFF. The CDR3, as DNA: TGTGCCAGCAGCTTAAAAGGGGGAAAATACAATGAGCAGTTCTTC.

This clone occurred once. The CDR3 DNA sequence: TGCGCCAGCAGCTTTAATCCCGGGACAGCGAACACTGAAGCTTTCTTT. The encoded protein is CASSFNPGTANTEAFF. This chain uses TRBV5-1 with TRBJ1-1, with 7 nucleotides matching TRBD1. V lost 2 bases, J lost 1 base, and 8 bases stayed unmatched. The CDR3 has 16 amino acids. Germline assignment: CDR1 SGHRS and CDR2 YFSETQ.

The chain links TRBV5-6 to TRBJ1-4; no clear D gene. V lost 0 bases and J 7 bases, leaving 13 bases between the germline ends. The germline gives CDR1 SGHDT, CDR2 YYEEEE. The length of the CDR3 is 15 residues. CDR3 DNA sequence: TGTGCCAGCAGCTTGGCCGCAGGAGAGAGTGAAAAACTGTTTTTT. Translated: CASSLAAGESEKLFF.

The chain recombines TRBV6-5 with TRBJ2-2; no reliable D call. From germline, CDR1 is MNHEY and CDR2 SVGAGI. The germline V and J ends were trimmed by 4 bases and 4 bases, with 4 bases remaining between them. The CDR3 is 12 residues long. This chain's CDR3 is CASSSSTGELFF. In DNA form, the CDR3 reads TGTGCCAGCAGTTCCTCCACCGGGGAGCTGTTTTTT.

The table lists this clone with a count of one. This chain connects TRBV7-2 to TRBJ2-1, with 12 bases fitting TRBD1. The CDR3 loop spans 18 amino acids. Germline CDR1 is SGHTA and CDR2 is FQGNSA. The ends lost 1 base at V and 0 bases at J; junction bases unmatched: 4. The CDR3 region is CASSLVGTGGVSYNEQFF. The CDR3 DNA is TGTGCCAGCAGCTTAGTCGGGACAGGGGGCGTCTCCTACAATGAGCAGTTCTTC. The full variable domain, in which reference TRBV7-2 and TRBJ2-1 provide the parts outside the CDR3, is GAGVSQSPSNKVTEKGKDVELRCDPISGHTALYWYRQSLGQGLEFLIYFQGNSAPDKSGLPSDRFSAERTGGSVSTLTIQRTQQEDSAVYLCASSLVGTGGVSYNEQFFGPGTRLTVL.

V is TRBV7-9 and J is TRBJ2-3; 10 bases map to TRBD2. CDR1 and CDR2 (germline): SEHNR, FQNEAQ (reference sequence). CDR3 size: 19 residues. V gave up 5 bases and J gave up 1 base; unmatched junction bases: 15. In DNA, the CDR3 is TGTGCCAGCAGCGCCAGGGCTAGCGGGGGCTGGGGTGGCACAGATACGCAGTATTTT. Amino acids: CASSARASGGWGGTDTQYF. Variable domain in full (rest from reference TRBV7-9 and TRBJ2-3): DTGVSQNPRHKITKRGQNVTFRCDPISEHNRLYWYRQTLGQGPEFLTYFQNEAQLEKSRLLSDRFSAERPKGSFSTLEIQRTEQGDSAMYLCASSARASGGWGGTDTQYFGPGTRLTVL.